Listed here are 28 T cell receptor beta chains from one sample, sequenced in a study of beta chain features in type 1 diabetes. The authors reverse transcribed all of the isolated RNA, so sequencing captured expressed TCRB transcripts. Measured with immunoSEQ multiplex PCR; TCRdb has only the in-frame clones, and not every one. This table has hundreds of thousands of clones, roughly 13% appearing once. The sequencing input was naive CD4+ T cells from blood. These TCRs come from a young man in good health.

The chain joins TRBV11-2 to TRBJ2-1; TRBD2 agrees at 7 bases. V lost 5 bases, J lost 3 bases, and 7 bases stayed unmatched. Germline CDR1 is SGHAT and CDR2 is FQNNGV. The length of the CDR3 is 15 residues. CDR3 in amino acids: CASSPLLARYNEQFF. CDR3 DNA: TGTGCCAGCAGCCCACTACTAGCGCGCTACAATGAGCAGTTCTTC.

CDR3 sequence reads: CASARGDRGPHFGGYTF. CDR3 sequence (DNA): TGTGCCAGCGCCCGGGGGGACAGGGGCCCCCACTTCGGTGGCTACACCTTC. The chain uses TRBV18 and TRBJ1-2; 10 bases match TRBD1. The germline V gene has CDR1 KGHSH and CDR2 LQKENI. J was trimmed by 7 bases and V by 8 bases; bases with no gene match: 19. The CDR3 loop spans 17 amino acids.

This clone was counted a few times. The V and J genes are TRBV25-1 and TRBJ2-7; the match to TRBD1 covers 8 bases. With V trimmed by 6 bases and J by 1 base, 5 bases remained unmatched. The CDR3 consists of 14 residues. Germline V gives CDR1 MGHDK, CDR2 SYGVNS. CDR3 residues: CASRDRVLSYEQYF. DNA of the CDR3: TGTGCCAGCAGGGACAGGGTCTTATCCTACGAGCAGTACTTC.

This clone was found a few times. In nucleotides, the CDR3 is TGCGCCAGCAGCCAAGCCCTTGGGTGGAGGGAGCCCCAGCATTTT. This encodes CASSQALGWREPQHF. V is TRBV4-3 and J is TRBJ1-5; D is uncertain. The CDR3 is made up of 15 amino acids. V was clipped by 1 base and J by 8 bases, with 15 bases between them. Germline V CDR1 and CDR2: LGHNA, YSLEER.

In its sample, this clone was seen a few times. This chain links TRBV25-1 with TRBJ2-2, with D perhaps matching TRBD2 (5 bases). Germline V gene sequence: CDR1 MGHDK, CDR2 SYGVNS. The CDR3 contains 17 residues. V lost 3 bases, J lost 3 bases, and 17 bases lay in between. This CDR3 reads CASSDGPLAAYTGELFF. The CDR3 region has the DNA TGTGCCAGCAGTGACGGCCCCCTAGCCGCTTACACCGGGGAGCTGTTTTTT.

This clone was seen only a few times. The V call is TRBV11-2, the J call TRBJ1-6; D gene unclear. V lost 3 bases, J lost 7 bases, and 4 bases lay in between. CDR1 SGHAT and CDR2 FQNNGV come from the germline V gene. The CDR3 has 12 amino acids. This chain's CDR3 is CASSFQNSPLHF. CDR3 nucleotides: TGTGCCAGCAGCTTCCAGAATTCACCCCTCCACTTT.

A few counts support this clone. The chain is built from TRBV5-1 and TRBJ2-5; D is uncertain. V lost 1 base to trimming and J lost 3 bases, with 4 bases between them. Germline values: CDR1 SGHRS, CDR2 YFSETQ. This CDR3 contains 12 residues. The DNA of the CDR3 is TGCGCCAGCAGCTTGACAGAAGAGACCCAGTACTTC. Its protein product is CASSLTEETQYF. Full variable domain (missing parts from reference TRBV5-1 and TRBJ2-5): KAGVTQTPRYLIKTRGQQVTLSCSPISGHRSVSWYQQTPGQGLQFLFEYFSETQRNKGNFPGRFSGRQFSNSRSEMNVSTLELGDSALYLCASSLTEETQYFGPGTRLLVL.

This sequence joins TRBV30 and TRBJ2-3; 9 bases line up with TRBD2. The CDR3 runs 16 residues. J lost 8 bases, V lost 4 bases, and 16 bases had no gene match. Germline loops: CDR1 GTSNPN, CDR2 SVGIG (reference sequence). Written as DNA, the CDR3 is TGTGCCTGGACCCTCGGGGTAGCGGGGGCGGGTGGTACGCAGTATTTT. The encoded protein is CAWTLGVAGAGGTQYF.

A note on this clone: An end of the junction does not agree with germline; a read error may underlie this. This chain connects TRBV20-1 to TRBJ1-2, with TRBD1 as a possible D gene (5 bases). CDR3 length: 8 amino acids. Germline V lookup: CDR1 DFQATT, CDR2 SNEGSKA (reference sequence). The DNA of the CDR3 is TGCAGTGACAAAGACAGAATCTTC. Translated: CSDKDRIF.

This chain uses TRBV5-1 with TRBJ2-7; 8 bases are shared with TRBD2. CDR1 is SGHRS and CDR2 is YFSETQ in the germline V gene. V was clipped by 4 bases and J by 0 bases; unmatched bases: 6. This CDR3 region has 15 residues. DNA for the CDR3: TGCGCCAGCAGCCCTAGCGGGTTGAGCTCCTACGAGCAGTACTTC. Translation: CASSPSGLSSYEQYF.

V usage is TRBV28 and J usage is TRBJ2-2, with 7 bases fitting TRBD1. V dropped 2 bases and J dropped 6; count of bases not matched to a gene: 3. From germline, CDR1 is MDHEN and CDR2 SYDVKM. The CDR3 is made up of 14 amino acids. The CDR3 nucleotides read TGTGCCAGCAGTTTAGGGGGACAGCCCGGGGAGCTGTTTTTT. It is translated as CASSLGGQPGELFF. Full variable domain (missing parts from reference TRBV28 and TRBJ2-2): DVKVTQSSRYLVKRTGEKVFLECVQDMDHENMFWYRQDPGLGLRLIYFSYDVKMKEKGDIPEGYSVSREKKERFSLILESASTNQTSMYLCASSLGGQPGELFFGEGSRLTVL.

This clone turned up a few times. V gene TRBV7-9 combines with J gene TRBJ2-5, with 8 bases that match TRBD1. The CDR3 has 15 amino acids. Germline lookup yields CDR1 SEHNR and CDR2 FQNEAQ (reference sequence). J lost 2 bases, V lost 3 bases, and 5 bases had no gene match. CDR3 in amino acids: CASSFWTGRQETQYF. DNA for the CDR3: TGTGCCAGCAGCTTCTGGACAGGGCGACAAGAGACCCAGTACTTC.

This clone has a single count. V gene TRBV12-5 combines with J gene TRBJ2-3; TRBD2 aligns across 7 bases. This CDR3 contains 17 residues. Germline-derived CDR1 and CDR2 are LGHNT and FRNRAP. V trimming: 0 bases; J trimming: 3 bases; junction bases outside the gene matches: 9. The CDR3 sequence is CASGLVVGGRRTDTQYF. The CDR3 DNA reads TGTGCTAGTGGTTTGGTAGTGGGCGGGAGAAGGACAGATACGCAGTATTTT. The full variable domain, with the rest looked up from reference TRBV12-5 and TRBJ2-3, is DARVTQTPRHKVTEMGQEVTMRCQPILGHNTVFWYRQTMMQGLELLAYFRNRAPLDDSGMPKDRFSAEMPDATLATLKIQPSEPRDSAVYFCASGLVVGGRRTDTQYFGPGTRLTVL.

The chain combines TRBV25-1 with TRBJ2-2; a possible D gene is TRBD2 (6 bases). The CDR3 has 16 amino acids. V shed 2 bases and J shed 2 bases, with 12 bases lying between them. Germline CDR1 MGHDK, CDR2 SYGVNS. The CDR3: CASSEAGGSNTGELFF. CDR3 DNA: TGTGCCAGCAGTGAAGCTGGAGGGTCCAACACCGGGGAGCTGTTTTTT.

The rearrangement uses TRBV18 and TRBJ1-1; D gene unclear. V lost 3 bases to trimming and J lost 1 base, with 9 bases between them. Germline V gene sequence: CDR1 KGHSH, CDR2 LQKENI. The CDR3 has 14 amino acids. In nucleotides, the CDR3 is TGTGCCAGCTCACCCCTAAATAGGAACACTGAAGCTTTCTTT. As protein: CASSPLNRNTEAFF.

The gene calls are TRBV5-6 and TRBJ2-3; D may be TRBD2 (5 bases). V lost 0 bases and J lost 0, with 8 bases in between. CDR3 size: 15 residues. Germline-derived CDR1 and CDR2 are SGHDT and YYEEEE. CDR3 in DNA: TGTGCCAGCAGCTTGGGCGGCGGGAGCACAGATACGCAGTATTTT. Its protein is CASSLGGGSTDTQYF.

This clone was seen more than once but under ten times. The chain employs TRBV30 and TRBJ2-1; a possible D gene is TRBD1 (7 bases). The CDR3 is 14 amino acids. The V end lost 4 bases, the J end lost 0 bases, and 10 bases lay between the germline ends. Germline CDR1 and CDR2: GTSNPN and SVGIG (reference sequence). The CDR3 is CAWTGGSSYNEQFF. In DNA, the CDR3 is TGTGCCTGGACAGGGGGGAGCTCCTACAATGAGCAGTTCTTC.

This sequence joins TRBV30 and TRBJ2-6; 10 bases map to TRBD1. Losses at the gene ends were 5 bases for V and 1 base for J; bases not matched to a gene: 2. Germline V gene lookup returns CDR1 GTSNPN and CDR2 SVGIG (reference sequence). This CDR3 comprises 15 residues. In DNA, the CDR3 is TGTGCCTGGTGGGGACAGGGGTCTGGGGCCAACGTCCTGACTTTC. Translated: CAWWGQGSGANVLTF.

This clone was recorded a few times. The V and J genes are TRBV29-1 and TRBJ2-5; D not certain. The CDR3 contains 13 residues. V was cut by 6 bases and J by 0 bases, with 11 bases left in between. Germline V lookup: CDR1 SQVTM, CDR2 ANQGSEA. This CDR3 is CSVDTVYQETQYF. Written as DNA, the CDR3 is TGCAGCGTCGATACAGTGTACCAAGAGACCCAGTACTTC.

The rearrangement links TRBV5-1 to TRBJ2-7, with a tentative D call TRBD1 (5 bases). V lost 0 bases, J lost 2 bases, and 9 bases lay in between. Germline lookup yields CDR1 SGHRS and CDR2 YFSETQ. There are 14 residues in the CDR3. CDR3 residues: CASSLDRSTYEQYF. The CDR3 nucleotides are TGCGCCAGCAGCTTGGACAGGTCGACCTACGAGCAGTACTTC.

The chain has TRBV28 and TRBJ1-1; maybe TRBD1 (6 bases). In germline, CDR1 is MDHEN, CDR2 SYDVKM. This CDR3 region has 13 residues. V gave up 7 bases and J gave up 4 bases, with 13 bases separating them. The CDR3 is CASMGAWATEAFF. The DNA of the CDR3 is TGTGCCAGCATGGGGGCCTGGGCCACTGAAGCTTTCTTT. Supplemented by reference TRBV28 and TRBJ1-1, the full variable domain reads DVKVTQSSRYLVKRTGEKVFLECVQDMDHENMFWYRQDPGLGLRLIYFSYDVKMKEKGDIPEGYSVSREKKERFSLILESASTNQTSMYLCASMGAWATEAFFGQGTRLTVV.

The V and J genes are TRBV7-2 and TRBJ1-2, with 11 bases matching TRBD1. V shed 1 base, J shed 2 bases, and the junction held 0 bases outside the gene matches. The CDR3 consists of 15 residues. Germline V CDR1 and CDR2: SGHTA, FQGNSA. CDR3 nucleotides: TGTGCCAGCAGCTTAGGGACAGGGGGCAACTATGGCTACACCTTC. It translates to CASSLGTGGNYGYTF.

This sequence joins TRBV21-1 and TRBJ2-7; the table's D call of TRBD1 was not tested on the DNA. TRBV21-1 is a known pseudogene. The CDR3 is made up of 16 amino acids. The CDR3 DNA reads TGTGCCAGCATCGAAGGGCAGGACAGGATGTTCTACGAGCAGTACTTC. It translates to CASIEGQDRMFYEQYF.

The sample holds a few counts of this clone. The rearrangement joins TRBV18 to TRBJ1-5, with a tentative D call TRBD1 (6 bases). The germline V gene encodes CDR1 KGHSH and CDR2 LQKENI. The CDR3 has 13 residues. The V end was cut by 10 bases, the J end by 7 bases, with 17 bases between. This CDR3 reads CATTPGVGQPQHF. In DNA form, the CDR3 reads TGTGCCACCACCCCAGGGGTGGGACAGCCCCAGCATTTT.

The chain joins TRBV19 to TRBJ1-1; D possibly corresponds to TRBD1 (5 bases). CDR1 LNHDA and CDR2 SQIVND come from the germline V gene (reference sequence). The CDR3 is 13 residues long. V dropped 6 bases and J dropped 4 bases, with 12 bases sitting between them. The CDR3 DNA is TGTGCCAGTAGCTCTGGGAGGGGCACTGAAGCTTTCTTT. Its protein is CASSSGRGTEAFF.

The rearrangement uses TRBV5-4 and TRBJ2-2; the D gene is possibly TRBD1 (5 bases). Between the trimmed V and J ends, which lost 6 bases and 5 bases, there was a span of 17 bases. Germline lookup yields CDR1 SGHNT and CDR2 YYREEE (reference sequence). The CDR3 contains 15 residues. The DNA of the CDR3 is TGTGCCAGCACCCCCCGGAAGGGGCAAACCGGGGAGCTGTTTTTT. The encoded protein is CASTPRKGQTGELFF.

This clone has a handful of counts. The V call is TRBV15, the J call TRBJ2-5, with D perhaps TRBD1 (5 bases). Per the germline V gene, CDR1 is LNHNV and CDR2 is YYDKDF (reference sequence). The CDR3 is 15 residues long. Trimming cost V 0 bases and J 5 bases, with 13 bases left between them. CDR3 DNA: TGTGCCACCAGCAGAGATCCGAGAGCAGGGGAGACCCAGTACTTC. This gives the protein CATSRDPRAGETQYF.

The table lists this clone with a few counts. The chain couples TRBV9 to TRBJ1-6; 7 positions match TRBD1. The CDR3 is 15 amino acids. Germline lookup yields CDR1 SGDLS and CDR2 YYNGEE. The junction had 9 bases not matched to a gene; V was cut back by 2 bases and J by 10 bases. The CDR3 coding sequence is TGTGCCAGCAGCGTCCGTCCTGGCAGGGGGTCACCCCTCCACTTT. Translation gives CASSVRPGRGSPLHF.